The 23 T cell receptor beta chains given below trace back to one sample, sequenced in a study of T cell responses to AZD1222 COVID-19 vaccine. Assay used: immunoSEQ multiplex PCR; TCRdb lists only in-frame clones, some missing. The sample yields about 110,000 clones, roughly 84% seen once. Sequencing used peripheral blood, obtained on day 0 of AZD1222 vaccination. Source of these receptors: an adult in good health.

This clone appeared a single time. The chain has TRBV5-6 and TRBJ2-7; 8 bases match TRBD1. J gave up 1 base and V 4 bases, and 7 bases lay outside the gene matches. Germline V gene sequence: CDR1 SGHDT, CDR2 YYEEEE. The length of the CDR3 is 15 residues. The DNA of the CDR3 is TGTGCCAGCAGCCGGGACAGGTGGTTATCCTACGAGCAGTACTTC. The encoded protein is CASSRDRWLSYEQYF.

On this clone itself: Its ends do not fully match the called genes, so a read error is possible. The V call is TRBV30, the J call TRBJ2-5; possible D gene TRBD2, 5 bases. The CDR3 consists of 12 residues. Germline lookup yields CDR1 GTSNPN and CDR2 SVGIG (reference sequence). CDR3 sequence (DNA): TGTGCCGGGAGAAGTTTCGAAGAGACCCAGTACTTC. Residues: CAGRSFEETQYF.

The count of this clone is one. This chain uses TRBV11-2 with TRBJ1-3, with D perhaps matching TRBD1 (5 bases). From germline, CDR1 is SGHAT and CDR2 FQNNGV. The CDR3 runs 14 residues. V was clipped by 4 bases and J by 4 bases, with 11 bases between them. The CDR3 DNA is TGTGCCAGCAGCTGGGGGACGTCAGGAAACACCATATATTTT. Its translation: CASSWGTSGNTIYF. The variable domain in full, completed from reference TRBV11-2 and TRBJ1-3, reads EAGVAQSPRYKIIEKRQSVAFWCNPISGHATLYWYQQILGQGPKLLIQFQNNGVVDDSQLPKDRFSAERLKGVDSTLKIQPAKLEDSAVYLCASSWGTSGNTIYFGEGSWLTVV.

The rearrangement links TRBV19 to TRBJ1-5; D remains ambiguous. Trimming cost V 7 bases and J 2 bases, with 18 bases left between them. The germline V gene has CDR1 LNHDA and CDR2 SQIVND (reference sequence). This CDR3 is 16 amino acids long. CDR3 in amino acids: CASTHPRAAGNQPQHF. The CDR3 bases are TGTGCCAGTACTCACCCTCGGGCCGCAGGCAATCAGCCCCAGCATTTT.

The V call is TRBV2, the J call TRBJ2-5, with TRBD2 identical over 7 bases. V lost 7 bases and J lost 1; bases outside the gene matches: 3. The CDR3 extends over 13 amino acids. From germline, CDR1 is SNHLY and CDR2 FYNNEI. CDR3 nucleotides: TGTGCCAGCAAGGCTAGCGGCCAAGAGACCCAGTACTTC. Protein: CASKASGQETQYF.

This rearrangement joins TRBV5-1 to TRBJ1-5; tentatively, D is TRBD1 (5 bases). There are 15 residues in the CDR3. Trimming left V 0 bases short and J 5 bases short, with 12 bases between. Germline V gene data show CDR1 as SGHRS and CDR2 as YFSETQ. The CDR3 spells CASSLEGGTYQPQHF. The DNA of the CDR3 is TGCGCCAGCAGCTTGGAGGGAGGGACCTATCAGCCCCAGCATTTT.

This chain connects TRBV5-1 to TRBJ2-7; 7 bases align to TRBD1. J gave up 0 bases and V 0 bases, and 12 bases lay outside the gene matches. This CDR3 has 18 residues. Germline lookup yields CDR1 SGHRS and CDR2 YFSETQ. The CDR3 here is CASSLEPPGQAFSYEQYF. The DNA for the CDR3 is TGCGCCAGCAGCTTGGAACCCCCCGGACAGGCATTCTCCTACGAGCAGTACTTC. Variable domain in full (rest from reference TRBV5-1 and TRBJ2-7): KAGVTQTPRYLIKTRGQQVTLSCSPISGHRSVSWYQQTPGQGLQFLFEYFSETQRNKGNFPGRFSGRQFSNSRSEMNVSTLELGDSALYLCASSLEPPGQAFSYEQYFGPGTRLTVT.

This CDR3 reads CASSAQLAVSTDTQYF. The CDR3 DNA reads TGTGCCAGCAGTGCCCAACTAGCGGTAAGCACAGATACGCAGTATTTT. The chain employs TRBV6-1 and TRBJ2-3, with TRBD2 matching 8 bases. V lost 4 bases and J lost 0; bases outside the gene matches: 6. Germline V gene sequence: CDR1 MNHNS, CDR2 SASEGT. The CDR3 covers 16 residues.

This clone was observed a single time. This chain uses TRBV4-1 with TRBJ2-7; D call uncertain. There are 11 residues in the CDR3. From germline, CDR1 is MGHRA and CDR2 YSYEKL. V was pared by 3 bases and J by 0 bases, with 0 bases between. In DNA, the CDR3 is TGCGCCAGCAGCCACTCCTACGAGCAGTACTTC. Encoded protein: CASSHSYEQYF.

The J gene is TRBJ1-5, the V gene TRBV23-1; D uncertain. TRBV23-1 is designated an ORF whose function remains uncertain. This CDR3 has 18 amino acids. V lost 4 bases, J lost 1 base, and 20 bases lay in between. In DNA, the CDR3 is TGCGCCAGCAGTCCCCGTCGTCGTGGGAAGATGAGCAATCAGCCCCAGCATTTT. It specifies CASSPRRRGKMSNQPQHF.

The genes are TRBV29-1 and TRBJ1-1; D gene ambiguous. Germline values: CDR1 SQVTM, CDR2 ANQGSEA. This CDR3 region has 10 residues. Trimming removed 5 bases from V and 3 bases from J, with 4 bases in between. The CDR3 coding sequence is TGCAGCGTTAAGTACACTGAAGCTTTCTTT. This translates into CSVKYTEAFF. Full variable domain (rest looked up from reference TRBV29-1 and TRBJ1-1): SAVISQKPSRDICQRGTSLTIQCQVDSQVTMMFWYRQQPGQSLTLIATANQGSEATYESGFVIDKFPISRPNLTFSTLTVSNMSPEDSSIYLCSVKYTEAFFGQGTRLTVV.

This chain uses TRBV10-3 with TRBJ1-1; TRBD1 matches 7 bases. The CDR3 is 14 amino acids. Germline CDR1 and CDR2: ENHRY and SYGVKD. V dropped 7 bases and J dropped 0; count of bases not matched to a gene: 5. This CDR3 reads CAINMGQMNTEAFF. Written as DNA, the CDR3 is TGTGCCATCAACATGGGACAGATGAACACTGAAGCTTTCTTT.

The CDR3 nucleotides are TGCGCCAGCAGCCCGGGACAGGGAGTCCCCGGGGAGCTGTTTTTT. This translates into CASSPGQGVPGELFF. The J gene is TRBJ2-2, the V gene TRBV5-1, with 9 bases that match TRBD1. Germline V lookup: CDR1 SGHRS, CDR2 YFSETQ. V lost 4 bases, J lost 6 bases, and 7 bases stayed unmatched. This CDR3 region has 15 residues.

The chain links TRBV27 to TRBJ2-3, with D tentatively TRBD1 (6 bases). The germline gives CDR1 MNHEY, CDR2 SMNVEV (reference sequence). CDR3 size: 13 residues. V gave up 10 bases and J gave up 5 bases, with 16 bases separating them. CDR3 in amino acids: CATRTGIGDTQYF. CDR3 nucleotides: TGTGCCACCCGAACAGGGATTGGAGATACGCAGTATTTT.

The V call is TRBV15, the J call TRBJ1-2; D is uncertain. The V end was cut by 0 bases, the J end by 4 bases, with 12 bases between. The V gene's germline CDR1 is LNHNV and CDR2 YYDKDF (reference sequence). The CDR3 is 15 residues long. CDR3 in amino acids: CATSRDHGLSYGYTF. CDR3 in DNA: TGTGCCACCAGCAGAGATCATGGCCTTAGCTATGGCTACACCTTC.

The chain recombines TRBV9 with TRBJ2-7; D unclear. Germline CDR1 and CDR2: SGDLS and YYNGEE. V was cut by 0 bases and J by 2 bases, with 9 bases left in between. The CDR3 has 14 residues. CDR3 residues: CASSVAALTYEQYF. CDR3 in DNA: TGTGCCAGCAGCGTAGCGGCGTTAACCTACGAGCAGTACTTC.

This clone is a singleton in its sample. This rearrangement joins TRBV19 to TRBJ2-7; tentative D call: TRBD2 (7 bases). CDR1 is LNHDA and CDR2 is SQIVND in the germline V gene (reference sequence). Trimming removed 5 bases at V and 3 bases at J, with 14 bases between. This CDR3 is 14 amino acids long. CDR3 in DNA: TGTGCCAGTAGTCCCCGGGGAGGGGGCTACGAGCAGTACTTC. The encoded protein is CASSPRGGGYEQYF.

The chain uses TRBV28 and TRBJ1-5, with TRBD1 as a possible D gene (6 bases). The CDR3 runs 15 residues. CDR1 MDHEN and CDR2 SYDVKM come from the germline V gene. Trimming cost V 5 bases and J 7 bases, with 18 bases left between them. The CDR3 here is CASSAGGAQSQPQHF. The CDR3 DNA reads TGTGCCAGCAGTGCGGGGGGCGCGCAGAGCCAGCCCCAGCATTTT. Combining the CDR3 with reference TRBV28 and TRBJ1-5 gives the whole variable domain DVKVTQSSRYLVKRTGEKVFLECVQDMDHENMFWYRQDPGLGLRLIYFSYDVKMKEKGDIPEGYSVSREKKERFSLILESASTNQTSMYLCASSAGGAQSQPQHFGDGTRLSIL.

The chain uses TRBV5-1 and TRBJ2-3; 9 nucleotides align to TRBD2. Germline lookup yields CDR1 SGHRS and CDR2 YFSETQ. There are 16 residues in the CDR3. Trimming cost V 1 base and J 6 bases; bases outside gene matches: 9. The CDR3 sequence: CASSLSSGGPIDTQYF. The DNA for the CDR3 is TGCGCCAGCAGCTTGTCAAGCGGGGGGCCGATTGATACGCAGTATTTT. The full variable domain, its missing parts supplied by reference TRBV5-1 and TRBJ2-3, is KAGVTQTPRYLIKTRGQQVTLSCSPISGHRSVSWYQQTPGQGLQFLFEYFSETQRNKGNFPGRFSGRQFSNSRSEMNVSTLELGDSALYLCASSLSSGGPIDTQYFGPGTRLTVL.

The table lists this clone with a count of one. The chain combines TRBV5-1 with TRBJ1-2; D is perhaps TRBD1 (6 bases). Deletions cut 3 bases from V and 2 bases from J, with 8 bases between. This CDR3 comprises 13 residues. CDR1 is SGHRS, CDR2 YFSETQ, per germline. The CDR3 here is CASSWGQNYGYTF. The DNA for the CDR3 is TGCGCCAGCAGCTGGGGACAAAACTATGGCTACACCTTC.

J is TRBJ1-2 and V is TRBV18; 8 bases fit TRBD1. The CDR3 is 14 amino acids. Germline assignment: CDR1 KGHSH and CDR2 LQKENI. V was clipped by 3 bases and J by 2 bases; unmatched bases: 2. The CDR3 region has the DNA TGTGCCAGCTCACCGGACAGGGAAAACTATGGCTACACCTTC. It specifies CASSPDRENYGYTF.

The chain recombines TRBV19 with TRBJ2-3, with D perhaps given as TRBD1 or TRBD2 (5 bases each). With 7 bases removed from V and 2 bases from J, the gap between germline ends came to 10 bases. CDR1 and CDR2 (germline): LNHDA, SQIVND (reference sequence). This CDR3 contains 13 residues. Here the CDR3 DNA reads TGTGCCAGTATGGGACCCAACACAGATACGCAGTATTTT. Protein product: CASMGPNTDTQYF.

The chain has TRBV5-1 and TRBJ2-1, with D possibly called TRBD1 or TRBD2 (5 bases each). The CDR3 loop spans 17 amino acids. Trimming removed 3 bases at V and 0 bases at J, with 16 bases between. Germline CDR1 is SGHRS and CDR2 is YFSETQ. CDR3 DNA sequence: TGCGCCAGCAGCTGGGACCTAGTTGGATTCTCCTACAATGAGCAGTTCTTC. This sequence encodes CASSWDLVGFSYNEQFF.